The sequence of this T cell receptor beta chain was determined in a study of beta chain features in type 1 diabetes. Germline CDR1 and CDR2: SGHTA and FQGNSA. With 5 bases removed from V and 4 bases from J, the gap between germline ends came to 18 bases. The CDR3 loop spans 16 amino acids. The authors reverse transcribed all of the isolated RNA, so sequencing captured expressed TCRB transcripts. This table comes from immunoSEQ multiplex PCR, and its TCRdb copy is limited to in-frame clones, with some not included. The table has 240,000 or so clones, 25% to 30% seen once. J is TRBJ2-1 and V is TRBV7-2; maybe TRBD2 (5 bases). The receptor was isolated from a man aged 30 to 45 in good health. The sample comprised central memory CD4+ T cells from blood. CDR3 loop: CASSPRGAELYNEQFF. CDR3 DNA: TGTGCCAGCAGCCCCCGAGGAGCGGAGCTTTACAATGAGCAGTTCTTC.